This T cell receptor (beta chain) was retrieved from a study of cytomegalovirus exposure and HLA in healthy donors. This clone was found a few times. The antigen remains unidentified. This same CDR3 is encoded by further DNA sequences in the sample. The study's findings and limits: Relative to the approximately 670-donor mean, N-insertions were reportedly fewer in an Asian-associated ancestry cluster in a later analysis.

The PCR used 60 Vbeta and 13 Jbeta primers. Sequenced by immunoSEQ multiplex PCR; TCRdb stores in-frame clones only, minus some. The repertoire holds 150,000 to 180,000 clones, with roughly three quarters as singletons. J lost 3 bases, V lost 5 bases, and 3 bases had no gene match. Germline CDR1 SGHNT, CDR2 YENEEA. This CDR3 has 16 amino acids. This sequence joins TRBV11-3 and TRBJ2-3; 15 nucleotides agree with TRBD2. This receptor was obtained from a man aged 25 to 45 in good health and CMV-seropositive. Sequenced material: PBMCs. The CDR3 reads CASSRGTSGRTDTQYF. Here the CDR3 DNA reads TGTGCCAGCAGCCGAGGGACTAGCGGGAGGACAGATACGCAGTATTTT.